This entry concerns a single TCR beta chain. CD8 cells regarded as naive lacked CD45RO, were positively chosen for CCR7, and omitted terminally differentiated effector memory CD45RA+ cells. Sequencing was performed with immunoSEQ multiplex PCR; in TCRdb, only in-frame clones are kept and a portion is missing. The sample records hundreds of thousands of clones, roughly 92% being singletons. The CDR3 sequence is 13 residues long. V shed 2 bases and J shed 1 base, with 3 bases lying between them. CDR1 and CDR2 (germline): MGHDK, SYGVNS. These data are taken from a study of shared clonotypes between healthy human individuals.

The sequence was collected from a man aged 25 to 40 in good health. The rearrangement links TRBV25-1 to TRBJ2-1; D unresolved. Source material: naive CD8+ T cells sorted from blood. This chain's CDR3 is CASSEVSYNEQFF. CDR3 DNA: TGTGCCAGCAGTGAAGTTTCCTACAATGAGCAGTTCTTC. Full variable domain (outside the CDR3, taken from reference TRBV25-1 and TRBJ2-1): EADIYQTPRYLVIGTGKKITLECSQTMGHDKMYWYQQDPGMELHLIHYSYGVNSTEKGDLSSESTVSRIRTEHFPLTLESARPSHTSQYLCASSEVSYNEQFFGPGTRLTVL.